The 10 T cell receptor beta chains below come from one sample, sequenced in a study of T-cell memory formation after mild COVID-19. TCRdb independently ran MiXCR on the 5' RACE reads; one entry per CDR3 protein. The sample has under 450,000 distinct CDR3 sequences, under 15% seen once. The sequenced sample was PBMCs or a T cell subset sorted from them (not recorded which). These TCRs come from a man aged 18 to 30 who had mild COVID-19 (a few samples of this study predate the infection). Cell type and time point are not known.

This chain links TRBV4-1 with TRBJ2-7; 7 bases align to TRBD1. Unmatched junction bases numbered 11, after V lost 3 bases and J lost 6 bases. This CDR3 is 15 amino acids long. Looked up from germline, CDR1 is MGHRA and CDR2 is YSYEKL. The CDR3 nucleotides are TGCGCCAGCAGCCATCCCCGGGACAGTCCCCGCGAGCAGTACTTC. Translating gives CASSHPRDSPREQYF.

In this sample, this clonotype turned up a few times. This chain joins TRBV6-5 and TRBJ2-7; unclear D gene. CDR3 length: 13 residues. V dropped 4 bases and J dropped 3 bases, with 10 bases sitting between them. The germline V gene encodes CDR1 MNHEY and CDR2 SVGAGI. CDR3 bases: TGTGCCAGCAGTTCCCCTGGCGGCTACGAGCAGTACGTC. Its translation: CASSSPGGYEQYV.

In this sample, this clonotype turned up many times. The chain employs TRBV18 and TRBJ2-7; D remains unclear. The V gene's germline CDR1 is KGHSH and CDR2 LQKENI. V lost 3 bases and J 2 bases, leaving 2 bases between the germline ends. The CDR3 has 11 amino acids. The CDR3: CASSPAYEQYF. The CDR3, as DNA: TGTGCCAGCTCACCCGCCTACGAGCAGTACTTC.

The chain couples TRBV9 to TRBJ1-2; 10 nucleotides line up with TRBD1. J was trimmed by 8 bases and V by 3 bases; bases with no gene match: 7. CDR3 length: 14 residues. The V gene's germline CDR1 is SGDLS and CDR2 YYNGEE. The CDR3 loop is CASSAGTGDRGYTF. The CDR3 DNA follows: TGTGCCAGCAGCGCCGGGACAGGGGATCGGGGCTACACCTTC.

The genes are TRBV4-1 and TRBJ1-1; D is unresolved. Trimming pared 4 bases from V and 0 bases from J, leaving 12 bases between. CDR1 is MGHRA, CDR2 YSYEKL, per germline. This CDR3 is 15 amino acids long. The CDR3 loop is CASSPGRSMNTEAFF. The CDR3 DNA is TGCGCCAGCAGCCCCGGGCGGTCAATGAACACTGAAGCTTTCTTT.

CDR3 sequence: CAISETRQGGETQYF. In nucleotides, the CDR3 is TGTGCCATCAGTGAGACAAGACAGGGCGGAGAGACCCAGTACTTC. The chain recombines TRBV10-3 with TRBJ2-5; 7 bases match TRBD1. Trimming at V came to 2 bases and at J to 4 bases, leaving 7 bases not matched to a gene. CDR3 length equals 15 residues. The germline CDR1 and CDR2 sequences are ENHRY and SYGVKD.

This clonotype came up a few times. The chain recombines TRBV12-3 or TRBV12-4 with TRBJ1-1; 7 bases align to TRBD1. Trimming took 11 bases from V and 4 from J; bases not matched to a gene: 10. The CDR3 has 13 residues. The DNA of the CDR3 is TGTGCCGTTAACAGGGGCAAGGCCACTGAAGCTTTCTTT. Residues: CAVNRGKATEAFF.

The V and J genes are TRBV4-1 and TRBJ2-2; a weak D match, TRBD1 (7 bases). This CDR3 contains 16 residues. The germline V gene has CDR1 MGHRA and CDR2 YSYEKL. V was clipped by 0 bases and J by 7 bases, with 15 bases between them. The CDR3 here is CASSQDAPGGYGELFF. The CDR3 DNA reads TGCGCCAGCAGCCAAGATGCGCCAGGGGGGTACGGGGAGCTGTTTTTT.

This sequence joins TRBV3-1 and TRBJ2-1, with D unresolved. CDR1 is LGHDT, CDR2 YNNKEL, per germline (reference sequence). The V end lost 0 bases, the J end lost 6 bases, and 9 bases lay between the germline ends. The CDR3 is 14 residues long. The CDR3 region has the DNA TGTGCCAGCAGCCAAGATCCCTCGTCCAATGAGCAGTTCTTC. It specifies CASSQDPSSNEQFF.

V is TRBV2 and J is TRBJ2-7; maybe TRBD2 (6 bases). The length of the CDR3 is 11 residues. Germline V gene data show CDR1 as SNHLY and CDR2 as FYNNEI. V was trimmed by 7 bases and J by 11 bases, leaving 15 bases between them. The CDR3 sequence is CASIYHGGKYV. Here the CDR3 DNA reads TGTGCCAGCATCTACCACGGCGGGAAGTACGTC.